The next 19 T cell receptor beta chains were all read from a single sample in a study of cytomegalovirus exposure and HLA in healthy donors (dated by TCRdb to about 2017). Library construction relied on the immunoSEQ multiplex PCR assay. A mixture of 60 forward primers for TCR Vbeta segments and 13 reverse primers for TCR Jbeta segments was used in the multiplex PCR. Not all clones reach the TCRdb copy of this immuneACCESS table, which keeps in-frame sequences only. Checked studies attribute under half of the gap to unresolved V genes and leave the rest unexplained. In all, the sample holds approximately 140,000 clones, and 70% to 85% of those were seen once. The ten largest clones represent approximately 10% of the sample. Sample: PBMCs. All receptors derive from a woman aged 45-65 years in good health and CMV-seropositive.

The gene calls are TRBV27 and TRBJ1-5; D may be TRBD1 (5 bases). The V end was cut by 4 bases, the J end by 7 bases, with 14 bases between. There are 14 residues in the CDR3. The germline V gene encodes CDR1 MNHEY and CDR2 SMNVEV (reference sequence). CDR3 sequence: CASSSQSGRQPQHF. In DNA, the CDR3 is TGTGCCAGCAGTTCCCAATCAGGGAGGCAGCCCCAGCATTTT.

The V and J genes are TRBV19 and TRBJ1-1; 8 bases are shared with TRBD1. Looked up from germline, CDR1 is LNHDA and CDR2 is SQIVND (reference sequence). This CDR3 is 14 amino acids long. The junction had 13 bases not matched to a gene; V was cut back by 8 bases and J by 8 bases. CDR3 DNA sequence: TGTGCCAGTGCACCGACAGGGGCCTACTCAGAAGCTTTCTTT. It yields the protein CASAPTGAYSEAFF. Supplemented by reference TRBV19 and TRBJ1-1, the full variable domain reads DGGITQSPKYLFRKEGQNVTLSCEQNLNHDAMYWYRQDPGQGLRLIYYSQIVNDFQKGDIAEGYSVSREKKESFPLTVTSAQKNPTAFYLCASAPTGAYSEAFFGQGTRLTVV.

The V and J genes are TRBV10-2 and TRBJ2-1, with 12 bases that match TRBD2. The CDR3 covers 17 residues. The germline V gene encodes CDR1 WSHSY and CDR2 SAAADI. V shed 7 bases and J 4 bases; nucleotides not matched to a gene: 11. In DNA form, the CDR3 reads TGCGCCAGCAAAGGACTAGCGGGGACTCCCAATTACAATGAGCAGTTCTTC. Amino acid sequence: CASKGLAGTPNYNEQFF.

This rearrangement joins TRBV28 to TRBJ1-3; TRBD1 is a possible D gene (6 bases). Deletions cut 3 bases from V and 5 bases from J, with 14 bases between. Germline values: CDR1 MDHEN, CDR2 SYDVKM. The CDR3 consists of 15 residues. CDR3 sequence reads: CASSFLGGHRNTIYF. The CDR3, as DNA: TGTGCCAGCAGTTTTTTGGGGGGGCACAGAAACACCATATATTTT.

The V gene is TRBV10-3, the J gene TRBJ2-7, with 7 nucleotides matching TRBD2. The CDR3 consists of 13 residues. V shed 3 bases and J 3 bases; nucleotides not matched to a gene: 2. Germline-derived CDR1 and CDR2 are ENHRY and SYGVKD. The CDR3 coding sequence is TGTGCCATCAGTGAAGGGGAGGGCTACGAGCAGTACTTC. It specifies CAISEGEGYEQYF.

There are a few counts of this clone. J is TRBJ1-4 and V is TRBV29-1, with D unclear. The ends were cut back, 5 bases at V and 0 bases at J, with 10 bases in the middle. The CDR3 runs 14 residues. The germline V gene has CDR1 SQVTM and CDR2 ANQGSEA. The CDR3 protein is CSVRGFATNEKLFF. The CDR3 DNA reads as TGCAGCGTTAGAGGATTTGCAACTAATGAAAAACTGTTTTTT.

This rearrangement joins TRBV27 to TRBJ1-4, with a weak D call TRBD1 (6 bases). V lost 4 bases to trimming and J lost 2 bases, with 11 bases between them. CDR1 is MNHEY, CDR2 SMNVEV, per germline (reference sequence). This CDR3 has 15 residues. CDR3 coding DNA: TGTGCCAGCAGTTCATCAGGGGATACTAATGAAAAACTGTTTTTT. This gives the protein CASSSSGDTNEKLFF.

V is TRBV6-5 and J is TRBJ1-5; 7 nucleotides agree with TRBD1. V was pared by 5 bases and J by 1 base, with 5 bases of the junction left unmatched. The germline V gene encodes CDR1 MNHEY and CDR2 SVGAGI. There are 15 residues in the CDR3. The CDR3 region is CASSRKTGSNQPQHF. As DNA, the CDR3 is TGTGCCAGCAGTCGTAAGACAGGGAGCAATCAGCCCCAGCATTTT.

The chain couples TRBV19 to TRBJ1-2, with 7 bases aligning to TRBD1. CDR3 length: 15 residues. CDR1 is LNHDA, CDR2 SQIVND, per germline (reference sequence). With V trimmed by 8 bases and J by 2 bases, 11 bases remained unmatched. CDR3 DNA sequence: TGTGCCAGTTCCCGGGACAGCCGAGAGAACTATGGCTACACCTTC. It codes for CASSRDSRENYGYTF. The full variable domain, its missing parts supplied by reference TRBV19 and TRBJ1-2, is DGGITQSPKYLFRKEGQNVTLSCEQNLNHDAMYWYRQDPGQGLRLIYYSQIVNDFQKGDIAEGYSVSREKKESFPLTVTSAQKNPTAFYLCASSRDSRENYGYTFGSGTRLTVV.

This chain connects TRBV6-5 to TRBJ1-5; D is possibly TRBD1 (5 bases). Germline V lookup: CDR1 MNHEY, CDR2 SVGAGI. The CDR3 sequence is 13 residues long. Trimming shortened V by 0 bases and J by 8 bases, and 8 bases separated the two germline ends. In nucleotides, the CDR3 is TGTGCCAGCAGTTACTCCCCGGGGGAGCCCCAGCATTTT. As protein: CASSYSPGEPQHF.

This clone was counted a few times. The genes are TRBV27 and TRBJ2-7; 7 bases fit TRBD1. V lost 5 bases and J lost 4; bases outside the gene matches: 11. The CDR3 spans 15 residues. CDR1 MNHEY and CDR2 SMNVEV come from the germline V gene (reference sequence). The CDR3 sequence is CASSLDRAHLYEQYF. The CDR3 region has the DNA TGTGCCAGCAGTCTTGACAGGGCCCACCTTTACGAGCAGTACTTC.

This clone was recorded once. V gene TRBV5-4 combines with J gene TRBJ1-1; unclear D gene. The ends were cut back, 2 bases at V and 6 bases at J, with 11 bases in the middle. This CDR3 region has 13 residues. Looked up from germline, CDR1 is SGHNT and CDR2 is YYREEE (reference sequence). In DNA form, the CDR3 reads TGTGCCAGCAGCTTAGATGTAGATTCTGAAGCTTTCTTT. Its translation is CASSLDVDSEAFF.

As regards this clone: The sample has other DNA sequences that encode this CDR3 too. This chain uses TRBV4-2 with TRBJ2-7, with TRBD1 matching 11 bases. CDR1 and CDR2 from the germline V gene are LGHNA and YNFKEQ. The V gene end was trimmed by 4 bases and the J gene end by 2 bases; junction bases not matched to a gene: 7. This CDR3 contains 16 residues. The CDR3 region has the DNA TGTGCCAGCAGCCCCCACGGGACAGGGGGAACCTACGAGCAGTACTTC. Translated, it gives CASSPHGTGGTYEQYF.

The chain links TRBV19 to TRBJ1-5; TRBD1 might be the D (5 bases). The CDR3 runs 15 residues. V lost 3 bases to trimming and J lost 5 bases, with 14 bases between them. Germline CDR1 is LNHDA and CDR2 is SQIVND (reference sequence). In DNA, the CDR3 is TGTGCCAGTAGTATCTCGGGGGGGGGAGATCAGCCCCAGCATTTT. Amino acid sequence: CASSISGGGDQPQHF.

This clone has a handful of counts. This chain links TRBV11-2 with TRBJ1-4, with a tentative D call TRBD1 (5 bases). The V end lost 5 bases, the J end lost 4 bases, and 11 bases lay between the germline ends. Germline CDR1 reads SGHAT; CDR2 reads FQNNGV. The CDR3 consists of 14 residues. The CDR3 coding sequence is TGTGCCAGCAGCCATAGACAGATTAATGAAAAACTGTTTTTT. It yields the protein CASSHRQINEKLFF.

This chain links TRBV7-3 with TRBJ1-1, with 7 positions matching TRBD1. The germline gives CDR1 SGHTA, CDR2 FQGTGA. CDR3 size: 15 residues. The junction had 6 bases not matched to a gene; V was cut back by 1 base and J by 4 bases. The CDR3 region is CASSLRGGTGTEAFF. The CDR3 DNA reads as TGTGCCAGCAGCTTAAGAGGGGGCACTGGCACTGAAGCTTTCTTT.

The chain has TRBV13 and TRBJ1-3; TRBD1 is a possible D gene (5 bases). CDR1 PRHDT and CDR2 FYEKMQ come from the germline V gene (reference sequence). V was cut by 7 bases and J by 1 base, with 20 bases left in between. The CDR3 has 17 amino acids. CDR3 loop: CASKGNRGGISGNTIYF. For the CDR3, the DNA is TGTGCCAGCAAGGGGAACCGCGGGGGGATATCTGGAAACACCATATATTTT. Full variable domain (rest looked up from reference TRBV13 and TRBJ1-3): AAGVIQSPRHLIKEKRETATLKCYPIPRHDTVYWYQQGPGQDPQFLISFYEKMQSDKGSIPDRFSAQQFSDYHSELNMSSLELGDSALYFCASKGNRGGISGNTIYFGEGSWLTVV.

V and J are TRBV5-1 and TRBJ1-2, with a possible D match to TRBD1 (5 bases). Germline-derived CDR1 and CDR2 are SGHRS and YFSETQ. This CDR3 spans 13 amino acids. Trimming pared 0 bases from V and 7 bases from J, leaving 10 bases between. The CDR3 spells CASSLGGGGGYTF. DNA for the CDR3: TGCGCCAGCAGCTTGGGCGGGGGTGGTGGCTACACCTTC.

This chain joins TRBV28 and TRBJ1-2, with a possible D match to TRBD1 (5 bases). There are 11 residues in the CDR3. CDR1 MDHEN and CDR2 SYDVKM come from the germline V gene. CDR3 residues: CVVPGNYGYTF. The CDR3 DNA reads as TGTGTCGTACCAGGGAACTATGGCTACACCTTC.